Sequencing of this T cell receptor beta chain was carried out in a study of T cell responses to AZD1222 COVID-19 vaccine. Note on this clone: Its antigen is not known.

The CDR3 runs 11 residues. CDR1 and CDR2 from the germline V gene are MDHEN and SYDVKM. Trimming shortened V by 7 bases and J by 7 bases, and 10 bases separated the two germline ends. Study-wide findings and caveats: Targeting of unmutated variant regions was reportedly seen in nearly half of spike-specific TCRs. Donor demographics were predominantly white British with a female majority; clonal diversity may be underestimated. Baseline seropositivity characterized only six AZD1222 recipients. Researchers report vaccine-associated CD4 TCRs spanning spike, with dominance at 160-218 and 743-854.

Here immunoSEQ multiplex PCR was the method, and the copy in TCRdb shows in-frame clones only, minus some. The table records 100,000 to 120,000 clones, roughly 87% of them present only once. The rearrangement links TRBV28 to TRBJ1-2, with D perhaps matching TRBD1 (5 bases). The clonotype comes from an adult in good health. Specimen: peripheral blood, collected on day 0 of AZD1222 vaccination. CDR3 nucleotides: TGTGCCAGCACTAGGGGTACTGGCTACACCTTC. Its translation is CASTRGTGYTF.